Shown below are 13 T cell receptor beta chains from a single sample sequenced in a study of blood T cell repertoires in COVID-19. The data were produced by immunoSEQ multiplex PCR, yet TCRdb's version contains in-frame clones alone and is incomplete. The sample has roughly 160,000 clones; 84% are singletons. Input material: peripheral blood. These TCRs come from a woman of 80 years or more with COVID-19, enrolled during active disease.

This rearrangement joins TRBV5-4 to TRBJ2-2, with D possibly TRBD2 on 5 matching bases. The CDR3 covers 14 residues. V was clipped by 4 bases and J by 3 bases, with 10 bases between them. Per germline, CDR1 SGHNT and CDR2 YYREEE (reference sequence). The CDR3 reads CASSARRDTGELFF. CDR3 in DNA: TGTGCCAGCAGCGCCCGGCGGGACACCGGGGAGCTGTTTTTT.

The chain carries TRBV19 and TRBJ1-1; 7 nucleotides agree with TRBD1. CDR1 and CDR2 (germline): LNHDA, SQIVND (reference sequence). CDR3 length: 14 amino acids. J lost 6 bases, V lost 4 bases, and 8 bases had no gene match. The CDR3 protein is CASSTLQGWAEAFF. CDR3 in DNA: TGTGCCAGTAGTACCCTACAGGGGTGGGCTGAAGCTTTCTTT.

The J gene is TRBJ2-2, the V gene TRBV7-3, with TRBD2 matching 7 bases. The V segment lost 4 bases and the J segment 5 bases; nucleotides outside the gene matches: 4. Germline CDR1 SGHTA, CDR2 FQGTGA. There are 14 residues in the CDR3. The CDR3 loop is CASSYGLGTGELFF. In DNA form, the CDR3 reads TGTGCCAGCAGCTACGGACTAGGAACCGGGGAGCTGTTTTTT.

J is TRBJ2-7 and V is TRBV9; TRBD2 is a possible D gene (6 bases). CDR1 and CDR2 (germline): SGDLS, YYNGEE. This CDR3 region has 16 residues. The ends were cut back, 4 bases at V and 4 bases at J, with 21 bases in the middle. CDR3 region: CASSPGVGSGPYEQYF. The CDR3 coding sequence is TGTGCCAGCAGCCCAGGCGTAGGAAGCGGGCCGTACGAGCAGTACTTC.

This chain links TRBV10-1 with TRBJ2-1, with 7 bases that match TRBD2. Per the germline V gene, CDR1 is WNHNN and CDR2 is SYGVQD (reference sequence). CDR3 length: 16 amino acids. J lost 2 bases, V lost 0 bases, and 4 bases had no gene match. The CDR3 here is CASSESPAGAYNEQFF. The CDR3 DNA is TGCGCCAGCAGTGAGTCGCCCGCGGGGGCCTACAATGAGCAGTTCTTC.

The CDR3 reads CASSLAGVFADTQYF. The CDR3 bases are TGTGCCAGCAGCTTGGCAGGGGTTTTCGCAGATACGCAGTATTTT. The rearrangement joins TRBV5-8 to TRBJ2-3; D possibly corresponds to TRBD1 (6 bases). The CDR3 runs to 15 residues. V lost 0 bases, J lost 4 bases, and 12 bases lay in between. Per the germline V gene, CDR1 is SGHTS and CDR2 is YDEGEE.

The V call is TRBV19, the J call TRBJ2-7, with 7 bases aligning to TRBD2. Germline CDR1 LNHDA, CDR2 SQIVND (reference sequence). V trimming: 3 bases; J trimming: 4 bases; junction bases outside the gene matches: 6. The CDR3 is made up of 14 amino acids. The CDR3 nucleotides read TGTGCCAGTAGTATGCAAGCGGGAAGGTACGAGCAGTACTTC. Protein sequence: CASSMQAGRYEQYF.

The genes are TRBV5-1 and TRBJ2-3, with 8 bases matching TRBD2. The CDR3 contains 16 residues. The J segment lost 5 bases and the V segment lost 1 base, leaving 9 bases of the junction unmatched. The germline V gene encodes CDR1 SGHRS and CDR2 YFSETQ. The CDR3 DNA reads TGCGCCAGCAGCTTGTTAGGAGCGGGAGAAGGAGATACGCAGTATTTT. This gives the protein CASSLLGAGEGDTQYF.

The chain has TRBV29-1 and TRBJ2-5; D is perhaps TRBD2 (6 bases). CDR1 is SQVTM, CDR2 ANQGSEA, per germline. V was cut by 4 bases and J by 4 bases, with 16 bases left in between. This CDR3 spans 14 amino acids. The CDR3: CSVGRGSNPETQYF. CDR3 DNA: TGCAGCGTTGGGAGGGGATCGAACCCAGAGACCCAGTACTTC.

The V gene is TRBV18, the J gene TRBJ1-2, with D maybe TRBD1 (5 bases). The CDR3 is 15 residues long. Trimming took 5 bases from V and 2 from J, leaving 15 bases between them. Germline CDR1 is KGHSH and CDR2 is LQKENI. The CDR3 DNA follows: TGTGCCAGCTCATCCACGGGACTCACGAACTATGGCTACACCTTC. Translated: CASSSTGLTNYGYTF.

The chain has TRBV15 and TRBJ2-1, with 7 bases matching TRBD1. From germline, CDR1 is LNHNV and CDR2 YYDKDF (reference sequence). The V and J ends lost 2 bases and 4 bases, in that order; junction bases with no gene match: 2. The CDR3 has 14 residues. The CDR3 nucleotides are TGTGCCACCAGCAGACTGGGACAGTACAATGAGCAGTTCTTC. Encoded protein: CATSRLGQYNEQFF.

This sequence joins TRBV11-1 and TRBJ2-5, with a weak D call TRBD2 (6 bases). In germline, CDR1 is SGHAT, CDR2 FQDESV (reference sequence). The CDR3 is 15 amino acids. V was shortened by 3 bases and J by 3 bases, with 14 bases between the two germline ends. The CDR3 here is CASSFPAGQKETQYF. CDR3 DNA: TGTGCCAGCAGCTTTCCAGCGGGCCAGAAAGAGACCCAGTACTTC.

The J gene is TRBJ2-7, the V gene TRBV7-9; D is possibly TRBD1 (6 bases). This CDR3 spans 16 amino acids. The germline V and J ends were trimmed by 0 bases and 0 bases, with 12 bases remaining between them. In germline, CDR1 is SEHNR, CDR2 FQNEAQ (reference sequence). The CDR3 loop is CASSLARTAASYEQYF. The CDR3, as DNA: TGTGCCAGCAGCTTAGCGAGGACAGCGGCCTCCTACGAGCAGTACTTC.